The 24 T cell receptor beta chains below all came from one sample that was sequenced in a study of blood T cell repertoires in COVID-19. The repertoire was sequenced with immunoSEQ multiplex PCR; TCRdb's copy has only in-frame clones and lacks some. Altogether under 250,000 clones are present, approximately 80% being singletons, with the ten largest covering under 30%. The material sequenced was peripheral blood. The source is a man in his forties with acute or convalescent COVID-19.

The chain combines TRBV5-4 with TRBJ2-2; 8 bases agree with TRBD1. V was clipped by 0 bases and J by 4 bases; unmatched bases: 2. The CDR3 runs 15 residues. The germline V gene encodes CDR1 SGHNT and CDR2 YYREEE (reference sequence). Written as DNA, the CDR3 is TGTGCCAGCAGCTTGGGACAGGGGATCACCGGGGAGCTGTTTTTT. This codes for CASSLGQGITGELFF. The variable domain in full, with the rest retrieved from reference TRBV5-4 and TRBJ2-2, is ETGVTQSPTHLIKTRGQQVTLRCSSQSGHNTVSWYQQALGQGPQFIFQYYREEENGRGNFPPRFSGLQFPNYSSELNVNALELDDSALYLCASSLGQGITGELFFGEGSRLTVL.

This CDR3 is CASSVAPGVQETQYF. The CDR3 DNA reads TGTGCCAGCAGCGTAGCTCCGGGGGTCCAAGAGACCCAGTACTTC. The chain employs TRBV9 and TRBJ2-5, with TRBD2 as a possible D gene (6 bases). The germline gives CDR1 SGDLS, CDR2 YYNGEE. Trimming removed 0 bases at V and 1 base at J, with 10 bases between. The CDR3 sequence is 15 residues long.

The J gene is TRBJ2-6, the V gene TRBV7-8; TRBD2 aligns across 8 bases. The CDR3 spans 18 residues. V lost 2 bases, J lost 0 bases, and 6 bases stayed unmatched. Germline loops: CDR1 SGHVS, CDR2 FQNEAQ. The CDR3 loop reads CASSLNGGRPSGANVLTF. As DNA, the CDR3 is TGTGCCAGCAGCTTAAACGGCGGGAGGCCCTCTGGGGCCAACGTCCTGACTTTC.

V is TRBV28 and J is TRBJ1-2; D is unclear. This CDR3 spans 13 amino acids. V was clipped by 4 bases and J by 8 bases, with 14 bases between them. CDR1 and CDR2 (germline): MDHEN, SYDVKM. CDR3 nucleotide sequence: TGTGCCAGCAGTTCGGCCTTCCCGGGGGGCTACACCTTC. Its translation is CASSSAFPGGYTF.

This rearrangement joins TRBV29-1 to TRBJ1-2; 10 nucleotides agree with TRBD1. With 6 bases clipped from V and 4 bases from J, the junction kept 8 bases outside the gene matches. The germline CDR1 and CDR2 sequences are SQVTM and ANQGSEA. The CDR3 covers 14 residues. The CDR3 is CSVTGGGIGYGYTF. CDR3 in DNA: TGCAGCGTGACAGGGGGCGGAATAGGCTATGGCTACACCTTC.

As concerns this clone: The junction and the germline gene differ at one end; a read error may be behind it. The chain couples TRBV20-1 to TRBJ1-1, with D hard to call. The CDR3 length is 11 residues. Per germline, CDR1 DFQATT and CDR2 SNEGSKA (reference sequence). CDR3 in DNA: TGCAGTGCTCCCCACTGGACTGAGGCTTTCTTT. Its translation is CSAPHWTEAFF.

There are many counts of this clone. The same CDR3 also results from other DNA sequences found in this sample. This chain joins TRBV9 and TRBJ2-1; a possible D gene is TRBD1 (7 bases). The length of the CDR3 is 15 residues. Germline V gene sequence: CDR1 SGDLS, CDR2 YYNGEE. V lost 1 base, J lost 6 bases, and 14 bases lay in between. The CDR3 spells CASSVSGGLPNEQFF. The DNA for the CDR3 is TGTGCCAGCAGCGTATCAGGGGGGCTTCCCAATGAGCAGTTCTTC.

DNA of the CDR3: TGTGCCAGCTCACCGTCCCCTACTAGCGGGAAACCGTTCTTC. Protein: CASSPSPTSGKPFF. The chain is built from TRBV18 and TRBJ2-1; 10 bases are a match to TRBD2. Germline values: CDR1 KGHSH, CDR2 LQKENI. The CDR3 is 14 amino acids. Germline trimming cut 3 bases from V and 15 bases from J; bases unmatched to any gene: 11. The full variable domain, in which reference TRBV18 and TRBJ2-1 provide the parts outside the CDR3, is NAGVMQNPRHLVRRRGQEARLRCSPMKGHSHVYWYRQLPEEGLKFMVYLQKENIIDESGMPKERFSAEFPKEGPSILRIQQVVRGDSAAYFCASSPSPTSGKPFFGPGTRLTVL.

The chain is built from TRBV6-5 and TRBJ1-5; D is perhaps TRBD1 (5 bases). CDR3 length: 15 amino acids. Trimming removed 7 bases from V and 7 bases from J, with 20 bases in between. From germline, CDR1 is MNHEY and CDR2 SVGAGI. The CDR3 region is CASKAGTGVEQPQHF. The CDR3, as DNA: TGTGCCAGCAAGGCCGGGACTGGGGTTGAACAGCCCCAGCATTTT.

This clone occurred a few times. The sample carries other DNA sequences with the same CDR3. The V and J genes are TRBV4-2 and TRBJ1-3; D gene uncertain. Trimming removed 0 bases from V and 0 bases from J, with 9 bases in between. This CDR3 contains 16 residues. Germline-derived CDR1 and CDR2 are LGHNA and YNFKEQ. CDR3 coding DNA: TGTGCCAGCAGCCAAGATGAGGGTGCCTCTGGAAACACCATATATTTT. It yields the protein CASSQDEGASGNTIYF.

V is TRBV5-5 and J is TRBJ1-5, with no clear D. Germline CDR1 and CDR2: SGHKS and YYEKEE (reference sequence). Trimming stripped 1 base from V and 2 bases from J, with 4 bases between. CDR3 length: 13 residues. CDR3 amino acids: CASSLSRNQPQHF. The CDR3 region has the DNA TGTGCCAGCAGCTTGAGCCGCAATCAGCCCCAGCATTTT.

The chain carries TRBV19 and TRBJ2-1; TRBD2 might be the D (6 bases). The V gene's germline CDR1 is LNHDA and CDR2 SQIVND (reference sequence). The CDR3 consists of 17 residues. V lost 4 bases and J lost 4, with 20 bases in between. The CDR3 reads CASSNPQGGVLYNEQFF. Here the CDR3 DNA reads TGTGCCAGTAGTAACCCCCAGGGCGGGGTCCTGTACAATGAGCAGTTCTTC. The full variable domain, rest sourced from reference TRBV19 and TRBJ2-1, is DGGITQSPKYLFRKEGQNVTLSCEQNLNHDAMYWYRQDPGQGLRLIYYSQIVNDFQKGDIAEGYSVSREKKESFPLTVTSAQKNPTAFYLCASSNPQGGVLYNEQFFGPGTRLTVL.

The rearrangement joins TRBV7-9 to TRBJ2-1; 9 bases align to TRBD2. In germline, CDR1 is SEHNR, CDR2 FQNEAQ (reference sequence). V lost 5 bases to trimming and J lost 0 bases; unmatched junction nucleotides: 8. CDR3 length: 17 amino acids. The CDR3 spells CASSAGLAVYSYNEQFF. In DNA, the CDR3 is TGTGCCAGCAGCGCGGGACTAGCTGTATACTCCTACAATGAGCAGTTCTTC.

V is TRBV6-4 and J is TRBJ2-1, with 8 bases lining up with TRBD2. With V trimmed by 4 bases and J by 5 bases, 7 bases remained unmatched. This CDR3 comprises 15 residues. From germline, CDR1 is MRHNA and CDR2 SNTAGT. This CDR3 reads CASSARGRPNNEQFF. CDR3 coding DNA: TGTGCCAGCAGTGCACGCGGGAGGCCAAACAATGAGCAGTTCTTC.

The chain has TRBV7-9 and TRBJ1-5; D ambiguous. Germline CDR1 SEHNR, CDR2 FQNEAQ (reference sequence). Trimming stripped 1 base from V and 2 bases from J, with 9 bases between. This CDR3 contains 15 residues. The CDR3 loop is CASSLGEVGNQPQHF. The CDR3 DNA follows: TGTGCCAGCAGCTTAGGCGAAGTAGGCAATCAGCCCCAGCATTTT.

This chain connects TRBV6-5 to TRBJ2-4, with a tentative D call TRBD1 (6 bases). The V end was cut by 2 bases, the J end by 0 bases, with 11 bases between. In germline, CDR1 is MNHEY, CDR2 SVGAGI. This CDR3 region has 16 residues. The CDR3 nucleotides read TGTGCCAGCAGTTACGCCTACAGGGTAGCCAAAAACATTCAGTACTTC. Translated: CASSYAYRVAKNIQYF.

V and J are TRBV15 and TRBJ2-2; D uncertain. This CDR3 contains 13 residues. Trimming pared 1 base from V and 6 bases from J, leaving 6 bases between. The germline V gene has CDR1 LNHNV and CDR2 YYDKDF (reference sequence). The CDR3 sequence is CATSRGSAGELFF. In nucleotides, the CDR3 is TGTGCCACCAGCAGAGGGTCGGCCGGGGAGCTGTTTTTT.

The chain links TRBV29-1 to TRBJ1-1, with 9 bases matching TRBD1. Trimming cost V 7 bases and J 1 base; bases outside gene matches: 4. This CDR3 comprises 13 residues. CDR1 is SQVTM, CDR2 ANQGSEA, per germline. CDR3 protein: CSGGGQGNTEAFF. The CDR3 DNA is TGCAGCGGAGGGGGACAGGGGAACACTGAAGCTTTCTTT.

The chain uses TRBV11-2 and TRBJ2-2; weak D call: TRBD2 (5 bases). Germline V gene lookup returns CDR1 SGHAT and CDR2 FQNNGV. V lost 6 bases to trimming and J lost 0 bases, with 11 bases between them. CDR3 length: 15 residues. The DNA for the CDR3 is TGTGCCAGCAGACCTTTCGGGACGAACACCGGGGAGCTGTTTTTT. The encoded protein is CASRPFGTNTGELFF.

The rearrangement joins TRBV2 to TRBJ1-3; D ambiguous. The CDR3 covers 16 residues. Trimming shortened V by 0 bases and J by 0 bases, and 9 bases separated the two germline ends. Germline V gives CDR1 SNHLY, CDR2 FYNNEI. This chain's CDR3 is CASSEALGSSGNTIYF. The CDR3 DNA reads as TGTGCCAGCAGTGAAGCGCTTGGGAGCTCTGGAAACACCATATATTTT.

The chain's CDR3 is CASTLSPGGTGELFF. CDR3 DNA sequence: TGTGCCAGCACCTTGTCCCCCGGGGGCACCGGGGAGCTGTTTTTT. The V gene is TRBV13, the J gene TRBJ2-2; D is perhaps TRBD2 (6 bases). Germline CDR1 is PRHDT and CDR2 is FYEKMQ (reference sequence). The CDR3 is 15 residues long. The ends were cut back, 7 bases at V and 4 bases at J, with 16 bases in the middle.

The V call is TRBV3-1 (or the pseudogene TRBV3-2), the J call TRBJ2-6, with 10 bases matching TRBD1. The CDR3 length is 17 residues. Per germline, CDR1 LGHDT and CDR2 YNNKEL (reference sequence). V was pared by 4 bases and J by 4 bases, with 7 bases of the junction left unmatched. CDR3 sequence reads: CASSRDRGALGANVLTF. DNA for the CDR3: TGTGCCAGCAGCCGGGACAGGGGCGCTTTGGGGGCCAACGTCCTGACTTTC.

As DNA, the CDR3 is TGTGCCAGCAGCCAAGATGGGGCAGGGGGTCCTTACAATGAGCAGTTCTTC. Translated: CASSQDGAGGPYNEQFF. The chain uses TRBV14 and TRBJ2-1; 7 nucleotides line up with TRBD1. CDR3 size: 17 residues. CDR1 and CDR2 (germline): SGHDN, FVKESK. V was pared by 0 bases and J by 4 bases, with 9 bases of the junction left unmatched.

The gene calls are TRBV3-1 (or the pseudogene TRBV3-2) and TRBJ1-2; no clear D. This CDR3 is built from 13 residues. CDR1 and CDR2 (germline): LGHDT, YNNKEL (reference sequence). V was trimmed by 4 bases and J by 1 base, leaving 7 bases between them. CDR3 amino acids: CASSPVLNYGYTF. The CDR3 nucleotides read TGTGCCAGCAGCCCGGTCCTTAACTATGGCTACACCTTC.